The clone carrying this T cell receptor beta chain was detected only once. What it recognizes is unknown. The table came from immunoSEQ multiplex PCR; TCRdb's copy has only in-frame clones and leaves some out. The data show 60,000 to 75,000 clones, over 75% seen once. These data belong to a study of cytotoxic CD8 clonotypes in ibrutinib-treated CLL. After removal of 4 bases from V and 7 bases from J, the junction contained 19 bases not matched to a gene. The CDR3 contains 17 residues. In germline, CDR1 is SGHTA, CDR2 FQGNSA. Study results and limitations: Baseline clonality, above age-matched healthy donor levels, tracked circulating CD8+ T-cell counts. Once treatment began, public clonotypes, which were uncommon, contracted or stayed stable.

Cryopreserved PBMCs were the source of 2 to 2.5 micrograms of genomic DNA, which went to TCR beta libraries. Sequences were derived from PBMCs, sampled after 12 months of ibrutinib treatment. V and J are TRBV7-2 and TRBJ2-7, with 7 positions matching TRBD2. This receptor was obtained from a human donor with chronic lymphocytic leukemia. CDR3 sequence reads: CASSSPPDGRAYWEQYF. The DNA of the CDR3 is TGTGCCAGCAGCTCCCCCCCGGATGGGAGGGCCTATTGGGAGCAGTACTTC.